Each of the 6 T cell receptor beta chains below was sequenced from the same sample in a study of T cell responses to AZD1222 COVID-19 vaccine. Produced via immunoSEQ multiplex PCR; TCRdb's table is partial and in-frame only. The profile shows around 110,000 clones, 70% to 90% of them singletons. The sample here was peripheral blood, taken on day 0 of AZD1222 vaccination. The receptors were gathered from an adult in good health.

The CDR3: CATSLDSTDYGYTF. The CDR3 DNA sequence: TGTGCCACCAGTCTAGACAGTACCGACTATGGCTACACCTTC. The V and J genes are TRBV24-1 and TRBJ1-2, with D tentatively TRBD1 (5 bases). V gave up 6 bases and J gave up 3 bases, with 13 bases separating them. Germline-derived CDR1 and CDR2 are KGHDR and SFDVKD. The CDR3 is 14 residues long.

To note about this clone: This same CDR3 is encoded by further DNA sequences in the sample. The chain combines TRBV7-2 with TRBJ1-6, with 9 bases fitting TRBD1. The junction had 3 bases not matched to a gene; V was cut back by 1 base and J by 8 bases. The CDR3 loop spans 15 amino acids. The germline CDR1 and CDR2 sequences are SGHTA and FQGNSA. The CDR3 loop is CASSLGDRVYSPLHF. CDR3 nucleotides: TGTGCCAGCAGCTTAGGGGACAGGGTATATTCACCCCTCCACTTT.

The CDR3 coding sequence is TGTGCCAGCAGTTCGGGACAGGGGGTTAACGGGGAGCTGTTTTTT. Translation: CASSSGQGVNGELFF. The chain carries TRBV6-6 and TRBJ2-2; the match to TRBD1 covers 11 bases. V was pared by 4 bases and J by 7 bases, with 5 bases of the junction left unmatched. This CDR3 contains 15 residues. Germline-derived CDR1 and CDR2 are MNHNY and SVGAGI (reference sequence).

The chain links TRBV20-1 to TRBJ2-7; TRBD2 aligns across 11 bases. The CDR3 contains 17 residues. Germline V lookup: CDR1 DFQATT, CDR2 SNEGSKA (reference sequence). After removal of 3 bases from V and 0 bases from J, the junction contained 10 bases not matched to a gene. CDR3 residues: CSASSSGRALSSYEQYF. The CDR3 coding sequence is TGCAGTGCTAGTAGTAGCGGGAGGGCCCTTAGCTCCTACGAGCAGTACTTC.

This clone was seen a single time. This chain uses TRBV9 with TRBJ2-1, with TRBD1 identical over 7 bases. J lost 0 bases, V lost 3 bases, and 6 bases had no gene match. CDR3 size: 16 residues. In germline, CDR1 is SGDLS, CDR2 YYNGEE. This CDR3 is CASSAQTGSSYNEQFF. Here the CDR3 DNA reads TGTGCCAGCAGCGCCCAGACAGGGAGCTCCTACAATGAGCAGTTCTTC.

The rearrangement links TRBV6-5 to TRBJ2-2, with D possibly matching TRBD1 (5 bases). CDR3 length: 15 residues. Trimming removed 10 bases from V and 5 bases from J, with 20 bases in between. CDR1 and CDR2 from the germline V gene are MNHEY and SVGAGI. CDR3 nucleotide sequence: TGTGCCACCCAGCAGCCCCAGGGTCGGACCGGGGAGCTGTTTTTT. As protein: CATQQPQGRTGELFF.